The present T cell receptor (beta chain) was sequenced within a study of PD-L1 blockade in urothelial cancer. Background on the study: Median T cell yield from blood was 110,000 to 150,000.

Trimming cost V 1 base and J 3 bases, with 16 bases left between them. The CDR3 has 16 amino acids. The germline V gene has CDR1 KGHSH and CDR2 LQKENI. This table comes from immunoSEQ multiplex PCR, and its TCRdb copy is limited to in-frame clones, with some not included. The sample yields 120,000 or so clones, roughly 88% seen once. As for time point: peripheral blood 6 weeks after treatment start. Material: PBMCs, obtained around atezolizumab (anti-PD-L1) treatment. The chain employs TRBV18 and TRBJ2-7; possible D gene TRBD1, 6 bases. This receptor was taken from a man in his forties or fifties with urothelial cancer. Here the CDR3 reads CASSPRGVEGGYEQYF. CDR3 nucleotides: TGTGCCAGCTCACCACGAGGCGTCGAAGGGGGCTACGAGCAGTACTTC.